The clone carrying this T cell receptor beta chain was counted once. What it binds is not known. Germline V gene sequence: CDR1 LGHDT, CDR2 YNNKEL (reference sequence). The J segment lost 4 bases and the V segment lost 4 bases, leaving 6 bases of the junction unmatched. The CDR3 has 14 residues. These data originate in a study of T cell responses to AZD1222 COVID-19 vaccine. Overall study results and limits: The donors showed a predominance of white British ancestry and of females, with possible underestimation of clonal diversity. The study sampled repertoires only after the peak T cell response. Baseline testing showed seropositivity in only a handful of AZD1222 recipients. Spike was spanned by vaccine-associated CD4 TCRs, which were dominant at 160-218 and 743-854.

Libraries were prepared by immunoSEQ multiplex PCR; TCRdb keeps only in-frame clonotypes and omits some of them. Of roughly 180,000 clones in the sample, around 87% were seen once. The chain recombines TRBV3-1 (or the pseudogene TRBV3-2) with TRBJ2-7; TRBD1 agrees at 8 bases. Sequencing was performed on peripheral blood, taken on day 0 of MenACWY control vaccination. The TCR comes from an adult in good health. The CDR3, as DNA: TGTGCCAGCAGCCTTACAGGGGGAGTATACGAGCAGTACTTC. Translating it yields CASSLTGGVYEQYF.